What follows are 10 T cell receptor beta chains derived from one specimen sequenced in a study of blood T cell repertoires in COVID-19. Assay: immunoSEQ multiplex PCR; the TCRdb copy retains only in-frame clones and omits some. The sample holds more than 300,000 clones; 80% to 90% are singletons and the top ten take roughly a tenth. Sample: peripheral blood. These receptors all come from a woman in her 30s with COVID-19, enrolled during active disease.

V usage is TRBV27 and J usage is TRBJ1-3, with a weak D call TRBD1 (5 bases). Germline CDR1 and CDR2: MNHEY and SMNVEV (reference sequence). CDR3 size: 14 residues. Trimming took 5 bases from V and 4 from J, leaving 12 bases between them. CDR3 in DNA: TGTGCCAGCAGTCCGGGGACTGCGGGAAACACCATATATTTT. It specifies CASSPGTAGNTIYF.

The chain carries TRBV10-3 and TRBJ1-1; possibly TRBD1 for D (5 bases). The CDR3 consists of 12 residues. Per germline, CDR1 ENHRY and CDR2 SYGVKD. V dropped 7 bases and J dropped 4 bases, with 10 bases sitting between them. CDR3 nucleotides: TGTGCCATCAAGCAGGGCAGCACTGAAGCTTTCTTT. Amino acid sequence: CAIKQGSTEAFF.

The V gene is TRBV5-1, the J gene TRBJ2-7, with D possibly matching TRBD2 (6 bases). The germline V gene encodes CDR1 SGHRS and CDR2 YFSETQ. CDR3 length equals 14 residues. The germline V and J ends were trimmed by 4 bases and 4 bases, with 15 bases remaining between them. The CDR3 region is CASSTGTPGYEQYF. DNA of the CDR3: TGCGCCAGCAGCACCGGGACTCCAGGATACGAGCAGTACTTC.

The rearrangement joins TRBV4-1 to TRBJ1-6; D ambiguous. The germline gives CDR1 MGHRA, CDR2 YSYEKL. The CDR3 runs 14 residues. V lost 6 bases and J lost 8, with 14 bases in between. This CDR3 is CASRKRVVDSPLHF. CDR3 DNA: TGCGCCAGCAGAAAGAGGGTAGTGGATTCACCCCTCCACTTT.

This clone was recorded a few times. Written as DNA, the CDR3 is TGTGCCAGCACCCCCTCGAGCGGGAGACTTTACAATGAGCAGTTCTTC. Protein sequence: CASTPSSGRLYNEQFF. V is TRBV7-2 and J is TRBJ2-1, with 8 bases that match TRBD2. Trimming cost V 7 bases and J 4 bases; bases outside gene matches: 12. The V gene's germline CDR1 is SGHTA and CDR2 FQGNSA. CDR3 size: 16 residues.

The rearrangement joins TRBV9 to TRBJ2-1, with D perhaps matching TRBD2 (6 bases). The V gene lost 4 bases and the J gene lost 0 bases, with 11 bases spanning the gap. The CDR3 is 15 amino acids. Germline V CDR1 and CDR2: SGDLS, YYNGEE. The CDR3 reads CASSRGAVSYNEQFF. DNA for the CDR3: TGTGCCAGCAGCCGCGGGGCTGTCTCCTACAATGAGCAGTTCTTC.

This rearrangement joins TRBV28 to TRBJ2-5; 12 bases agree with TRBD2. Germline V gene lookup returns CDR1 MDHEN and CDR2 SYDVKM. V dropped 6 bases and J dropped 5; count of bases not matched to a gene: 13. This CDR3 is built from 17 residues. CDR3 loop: CASSPPGLAGGGETQYF. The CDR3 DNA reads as TGTGCCAGCAGCCCGCCGGGACTAGCGGGTGGGGGGGAGACCCAGTACTTC.

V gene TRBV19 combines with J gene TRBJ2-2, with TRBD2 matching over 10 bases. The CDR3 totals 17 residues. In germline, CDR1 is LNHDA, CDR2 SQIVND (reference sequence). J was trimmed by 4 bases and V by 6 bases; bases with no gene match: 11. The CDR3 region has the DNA TGTGCCAGTAGCAGACTAGCGGGTCGCATCAGCACCGGGGAGCTGTTTTTT. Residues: CASSRLAGRISTGELFF. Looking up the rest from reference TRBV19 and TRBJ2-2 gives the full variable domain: DGGITQSPKYLFRKEGQNVTLSCEQNLNHDAMYWYRQDPGQGLRLIYYSQIVNDFQKGDIAEGYSVSREKKESFPLTVTSAQKNPTAFYLCASSRLAGRISTGELFFGEGSRLTVL.

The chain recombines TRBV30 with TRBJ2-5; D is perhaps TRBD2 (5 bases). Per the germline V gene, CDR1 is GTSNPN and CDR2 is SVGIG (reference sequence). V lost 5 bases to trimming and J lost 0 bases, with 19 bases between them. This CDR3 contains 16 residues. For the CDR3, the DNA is TGTGCCTGGTTCCCCTTAGGACTGCCGTACCAAGAGACCCAGTACTTC. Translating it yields CAWFPLGLPYQETQYF.

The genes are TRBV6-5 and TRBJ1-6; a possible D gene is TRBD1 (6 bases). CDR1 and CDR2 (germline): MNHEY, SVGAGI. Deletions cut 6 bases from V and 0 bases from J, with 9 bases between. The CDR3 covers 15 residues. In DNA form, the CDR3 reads TGTGCCAGCAGATGGACAGTCTCCTATAATTCACCCCTCCACTTT. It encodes CASRWTVSYNSPLHF.